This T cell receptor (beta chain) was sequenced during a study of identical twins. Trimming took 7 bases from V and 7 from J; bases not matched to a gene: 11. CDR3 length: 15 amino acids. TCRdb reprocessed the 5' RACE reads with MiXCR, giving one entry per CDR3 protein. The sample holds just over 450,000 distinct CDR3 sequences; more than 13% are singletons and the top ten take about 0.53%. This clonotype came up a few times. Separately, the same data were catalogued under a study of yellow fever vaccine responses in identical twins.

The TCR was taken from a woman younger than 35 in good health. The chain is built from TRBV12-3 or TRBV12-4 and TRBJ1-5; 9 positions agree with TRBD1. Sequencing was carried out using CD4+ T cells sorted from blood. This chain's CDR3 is CASKRDRAQGQPQHF. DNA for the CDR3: TGTGCCAGCAAACGGGACAGGGCCCAAGGACAGCCCCAGCATTTT.